This record looks at one T cell receptor beta chain sequence and its context. Per the germline V gene, CDR1 is MNHNS and CDR2 is SASEGT. CDR3 length: 16 residues. Trimming removed 1 base from V and 5 bases from J, with 18 bases in between. This sample was taken from a study of blood T cell repertoires in COVID-19. For the study at large: T cells, B-cell-depleted T cells, or PBMCs supplied cDNA or gDNA.

Clones were read by immunoSEQ multiplex PCR, and TCRdb kept only the in-frame ones, dropping some. This sample carries approximately 300,000 clones, approximately 89% of them seen once, and the ten largest clones take about 9.4%. Recruitment covered about two dozen US areas and drew participants whose ages spanned about 18 to 89 years. Cohort assignment relied on participant-reported clinical history. The study counted Cohort 3 donors as recovered given two negative PCRs, clearance, or symptom resolution. This chain uses TRBV6-1 with TRBJ2-7; TRBD2 is a possible D gene (6 bases). This TCR came from a woman in her 30s who had recovered from COVID-19. Sequenced: PBMCs or T cells enriched from blood (not recorded which). CDR3 sequence reads: CASSEEEGRAFDEQYF. As DNA, the CDR3 is TGTGCCAGCAGTGAAGAGGAGGGCAGGGCGTTTGACGAGCAGTACTTC.